This entry lists 26 T cell receptor beta chains sequenced from one sample in a study of blood T cells in healthy people across ages. PCR was performed a second time for 7 to 11 cycles using a sample-barcoded 5' primer and a J-beta primer mix. MiXCR, run by TCRdb on the 5' RACE reads, gives a single entry per CDR3 protein. Of around 820,000 distinct CDR3 sequences listed, roughly 25% were seen once; the top ten hold approximately 3.7%. The same data also went into a second study, on T cells of mothers and their children.

Material: blood. These receptors came from a boy younger than 18 in good health.

This clonotype has at least ten counts. The chain employs TRBV29-1 and TRBJ2-1; D is uncertain. The CDR3 runs to 11 residues. The germline CDR1 and CDR2 sequences are SQVTM and ANQGSEA. V dropped 1 base and J dropped 4 bases, with 2 bases sitting between them. The CDR3 loop is CSVEGYNEQFF. In nucleotides, the CDR3 is TGCAGCGTTGAAGGTTACAATGAGCAGTTCTTC.

This clonotype was picked up a small number of times. The rearrangement uses TRBV6-2 or TRBV6-3 and TRBJ2-5; 12 bases line up with TRBD2. Germline V gene sequence: CDR1 MNHEY, CDR2 SVGEGT. V lost 7 bases to trimming and J lost 5 bases; unmatched junction nucleotides: 14. The CDR3 contains 17 residues. The CDR3 is CASTHGRASGGDETQYF. CDR3 nucleotide sequence: TGTGCCAGCACCCACGGCCGAGCTAGCGGGGGGGATGAGACCCAGTACTTC.

This clonotype was counted a few times. The gene calls are TRBV7-3 and TRBJ2-3; unclear D gene. CDR1 and CDR2 (germline): SGHTA, FQGTGA. CDR3 size: 15 residues. Trimming shortened V by 3 bases and J by 0 bases, and 10 bases separated the two germline ends. In nucleotides, the CDR3 is TGTGCCAGCAGCTTGAGTCGGGTTAGCACAGATACGCAGTATTTT. It yields the protein CASSLSRVSTDTQYF.

With respect to this clonotype: The junction does not match germline at one end; this may be a read error. V and J are TRBV19 and TRBJ2-7; tentatively, D is TRBD1 or TRBD2 (5 bases each). This CDR3 has 15 amino acids. The germline CDR1 and CDR2 sequences are LNHDA and SQIVND (reference sequence). CDR3 amino acids: CASSKVFGASCEQYF. DNA of the CDR3: TGTGCCAGTAGTAAGGTCTTCGGGGCCTCCTGCGAGCAGTACTTC.

The chain links TRBV5-1 to TRBJ1-2, with unresolved D. Germline V lookup: CDR1 SGHRS, CDR2 YFSETQ. There are 12 residues in the CDR3. V shed 3 bases and J shed 3 bases, with 6 bases lying between them. CDR3 sequence (DNA): TGCGCCAGCAGCTGGCAAGACTATGGCTACACCTTC. Translated, it gives CASSWQDYGYTF.

This clonotype was seen only a few times. V gene TRBV25-1 combines with J gene TRBJ2-5; TRBD2 aligns across 16 bases. Matching the DNA end better, TRBJ2-7 makes the J call doubtful. CDR1 and CDR2 from the germline V gene are MGHDK and SYGVNS. The CDR3 is 15 residues long. The CDR3 DNA is TGTGCCAGCAGTGAAGGGACTAGCGGGAGGGACGAGCAGTACTTC. Residues: CASSEGTSGRDEQYF.

This clonotype was seen more than once but under ten times. At one end the junction does not follow the germline gene, possibly because of a read error. The chain recombines TRBV7-9 with TRBJ2-7; possible D gene TRBD2, 5 bases. The CDR3 loop spans 16 amino acids. CDR1 is SEHNR, CDR2 FQNEAQ, per germline (reference sequence). Here the CDR3 reads CASSERDGENSYERYF. The CDR3 DNA reads as TGTGCCAGCAGCGAAAGAGACGGGGAAAATTCCTACGAGCGGTACTTC.

This clonotype has a handful of counts. This rearrangement joins TRBV14 to TRBJ2-7; D gene ambiguous. Trimming left V 0 bases short and J 2 bases short, with 5 bases between. CDR1 is SGHDN, CDR2 FVKESK, per germline. This CDR3 spans 13 amino acids. CDR3 region: CASSQEWAYEQYF. The CDR3, as DNA: TGTGCCAGCAGCCAAGAATGGGCCTACGAGCAGTACTTC.

This clonotype was seen a single time. At one end the junction does not follow the germline gene, possibly because of a read error. The chain recombines TRBV4-3 with TRBJ2-3; no clear D gene. The CDR3 extends over 15 amino acids. The germline gives CDR1 LGHNA, CDR2 YSLEER. Here the CDR3 DNA reads TGCGCCAGCAGCCAAGACGAGATAGCCACAGACACGCAGTATTTT. Amino acids: CASSQDEIATDTQYF.

The chain links TRBV4-2 to TRBJ2-7; weak D call: TRBD1 (5 bases). CDR3 length: 15 amino acids. V lost 4 bases, J lost 0 bases, and 13 bases lay in between. CDR1 is LGHNA and CDR2 is YNFKEQ in the germline V gene. CDR3 residues: CASSPDLTVSYEQYF. The DNA for the CDR3 is TGTGCCAGCAGCCCCGACCTGACAGTCTCCTACGAGCAGTACTTC.

This clonotype was picked up a small number of times. The chain carries TRBV9 and TRBJ1-2, with D tentatively TRBD1 (5 bases). The CDR3 is 15 amino acids. CDR1 is SGDLS, CDR2 YYNGEE, per germline. Trimming shortened V by 4 bases and J by 4 bases, and 17 bases separated the two germline ends. CDR3 protein: CASSLLTAASYGYTF. As DNA, the CDR3 is TGTGCCAGCAGCTTGTTGACAGCCGCATCCTATGGCTACACCTTC.

The CDR3 reads CASSFGGPEQYF. The CDR3 region has the DNA TGCGCCAGCAGCTTCGGGGGTCCCGAGCAGTACTTC. The chain has TRBV5-1 and TRBJ2-1; D possibly corresponds to TRBD2 (6 bases). The J call is doubtful: the DNA matches TRBJ2-7 better. The germline CDR1 and CDR2 sequences are SGHRS and YFSETQ. This CDR3 spans 12 amino acids.

This chain uses TRBV7-6 with TRBJ2-7, with a weak D call TRBD1 (5 bases). Trimming stripped 1 base from V and 3 bases from J, with 13 bases between. Germline CDR1 and CDR2: SGHVS and FNYEAQ. The length of the CDR3 is 15 residues. CDR3 loop: CASSLEGLFVYEQYF. The CDR3, as DNA: TGTGCCAGCAGCTTAGAGGGGTTGTTCGTCTACGAGCAGTACTTC.

This clonotype was seen a single time. No conserved phenylalanine or tryptophan is present at the end of the CDR3, so a read error is the likely explanation. The rearrangement uses TRBV6-1 and TRBJ2-3, with D perhaps TRBD1 or TRBD2 (6 bases each). The V end lost 6 bases, the J end lost 1 base, and 14 bases lay between the germline ends. Germline CDR1 MNHNS, CDR2 SASEGT. The CDR3 runs to 15 residues. CDR3: CASRQGLAGTDTQYS. The CDR3 region has the DNA TGTGCCAGCAGACAGGGACTGGCTGGCACAGATACGCAGTATTCT.

This clonotype was picked up a small number of times. The V call is TRBV29-1, the J call TRBJ2-4; no definite D call. V lost 5 bases and J lost 8, with 16 bases in between. Germline V CDR1 and CDR2: SQVTM, ANQGSEA. There are 13 residues in the CDR3. CDR3 sequence (DNA): TGCAGCGTTAAAACGTCGGGTCCTGACATTCAGTACTTC. Translating gives CSVKTSGPDIQYF.

V gene TRBV4-1 combines with J gene TRBJ2-5; 8 bases align to TRBD1. The J segment lost 5 bases and the V segment lost 0 bases, leaving 17 bases of the junction unmatched. This CDR3 has 19 amino acids. In germline, CDR1 is MGHRA, CDR2 YSYEKL. CDR3 residues: CASSQDPDRGGIRTETQYF. In DNA form, the CDR3 reads TGCGCCAGCAGCCAAGATCCAGACAGGGGTGGCATAAGGACGGAGACCCAGTACTTC.

V usage is TRBV7-9 and J usage is TRBJ2-7; 8 positions agree with TRBD2. The V segment lost 2 bases and the J segment 2 bases; nucleotides outside the gene matches: 8. Germline CDR1 SEHNR, CDR2 FQNEAQ (reference sequence). This CDR3 spans 16 amino acids. The CDR3 sequence is CASSLFPGRDAYEQYF. In DNA, the CDR3 is TGTGCCAGCAGCTTATTTCCCGGGAGGGATGCCTACGAGCAGTACTTC.

This sequence joins TRBV24-1 and TRBJ2-3; 9 bases fit TRBD1. V lost 3 bases and J lost 2; bases outside the gene matches: 5. CDR1 and CDR2 from the germline V gene are KGHDR and SFDVKD. CDR3 size: 16 residues. CDR3 sequence: CATSDPGTGSTDTQYF. CDR3 sequence (DNA): TGTGCCACCAGTGATCCCGGGACAGGGTCCACAGATACGCAGTATTTT.

This clonotype was seen only a few times. CDR3 DNA: TGCAGTGCTTCGATTCCCACCTCCTACGAGCAGTACTTC. Its translation: CSASIPTSYEQYF. The V gene is TRBV20-1, the J gene TRBJ2-7; D remains unclear. Germline V lookup: CDR1 DFQATT, CDR2 SNEGSKA (reference sequence). CDR3 length equals 13 residues. Trimming cost V 5 bases and J 0 bases, with 11 bases left between them.

The chain couples TRBV6-5 to TRBJ2-5, with D maybe TRBD1 (5 bases). With the DNA end fitting TRBJ2-7 better, the J assignment may be wrong. Germline CDR1 and CDR2: MNHEY and SVGAGI. The CDR3 length is 14 residues. The CDR3: CASSPDTGSYEQYF. The CDR3 DNA is TGTGCCAGCAGTCCGGATACAGGATCCTACGAGCAGTACTTC.

V is TRBV19 and J is TRBJ2-5; D might be TRBD1 (6 bases). The CDR3 length is 17 residues. The germline gives CDR1 LNHDA, CDR2 SQIVND (reference sequence). V lost 2 bases, J lost 2 bases, and 18 bases lay in between. The CDR3, as DNA: TGTGCCAGTAGTATAAGGGCGGACAGCTCGCGTCAAGAGACCCAGTACTTC. Its translation: CASSIRADSSRQETQYF.

This clonotype was counted between two and nine times. The V call is TRBV20-1, the J call TRBJ2-3; 8 bases fit TRBD2. Germline V gene sequence: CDR1 DFQATT, CDR2 SNEGSKA (reference sequence). Unmatched junction bases numbered 7, after V lost 2 bases and J lost 6 bases. The CDR3 has 14 amino acids. The CDR3 nucleotides read TGCAGTGCTAGAAGTCGGGAGGGCCCCGATACGCAGTATTTT. It is translated as CSARSREGPDTQYF.

V is TRBV6-2 or TRBV6-3 and J is TRBJ2-4; TRBD2 agrees at 7 bases. Germline V gene sequence: CDR1 MNHEY, CDR2 SVGEGT. This CDR3 is built from 13 residues. V lost 8 bases, J lost 7 bases, and 8 bases stayed unmatched. CDR3 coding DNA: TGTGCCAGCGCGCGGTGGCGGGGGAACATTCAGTACTTC. It yields the protein CASARWRGNIQYF.

This clonotype was seen at least ten times. This sequence joins TRBV5-1 and TRBJ2-5; 7 nucleotides agree with TRBD1. Germline CDR1 SGHRS, CDR2 YFSETQ. V shed 3 bases and J 1 base; nucleotides not matched to a gene: 0. The CDR3 has 13 amino acids. In DNA form, the CDR3 reads TGCGCCAGCAGCTGGGACAGCCAAGAGACCCAGTACTTC. Translated, it gives CASSWDSQETQYF. Full variable domain (outside the CDR3, taken from reference TRBV5-1 and TRBJ2-5): KAGVTQTPRYLIKTRGQQVTLSCSPISGHRSVSWYQQTPGQGLQFLFEYFSETQRNKGNFPGRFSGRQFSNSRSEMNVSTLELGDSALYLCASSWDSQETQYFGPGTRLLVL.

CDR3 nucleotides: TGCAGTGCCCCCCCAAGGGGACGGGAAATTTACAATGAGCAGTTCTTC. Translating gives CSAPPRGREIYNEQFF. V usage is TRBV20-1 and J usage is TRBJ2-1; D assignment may be TRBD1 or TRBD2 (5 bases each). V lost 6 bases to trimming and J lost 4 bases, with 22 bases between them. CDR1 is DFQATT, CDR2 SNEGSKA, per germline (reference sequence). CDR3 length: 16 amino acids.

The chain carries TRBV29-1 and TRBJ2-1; 16 positions match TRBD2. CDR3 length: 17 residues. The germline CDR1 and CDR2 sequences are SQVTM and ANQGSEA. The trim removed 1 base at V and 14 bases at J, leaving 14 bases unmatched. CDR3 nucleotide sequence: TGCAGCGTTGAAGTGGAAGGGGGACTAGCGGGGGGGCCATCCAAGTTCTTC. Translating gives CSVEVEGGLAGGPSKFF.